These T cell receptor beta chains were read from a single sample in a study of T cell responses to AZD1222 COVID-19 vaccine. Profiling relied on immunoSEQ multiplex PCR, and the TCRdb table lists in-frame clones only, not all of them. Of roughly 120,000 clones in the sample, roughly 88% were seen once. The specimen comprised peripheral blood, sampled on day 0 of MenACWY control vaccination. Every receptor here comes from an adult in good health. CDR3s include the opening cysteine and the closing phenylalanine or tryptophan. A D gene is named only where the DNA matches it firmly. A clone size is listed for some rows: how often the clone was seen (once, few, many), or a class if it is expanded.

d_gene,v_gene,j_gene,abundance,CDR3aa,CDR3nt
.,TRBV4-3,TRBJ1-2,once,CASSQEVTANYGYTF,TGCGCCAGCAGCCAAGAAGTGACAGCTAACTATGGCTACACCTTC
TRBD1,TRBV5-4,TRBJ1-2,.,CASSFDRGYGYTF,TGTGCCAGCAGCTTCGACAGGGGCTATGGCTACACCTTC
.,TRBV7-9,TRBJ2-5,.,CASSLDRQIVETQYF,TGTGCCAGCAGCTTAGACAGGCAGATAGTGGAGACCCAGTACTTC
.,TRBV7-2,TRBJ1-1,.,CASSPGQLNTEAFF,TGTGCCAGCAGCCCGGGACAACTTAACACTGAAGCTTTCTTT
TRBD2,TRBV15,TRBJ2-1,.,CATRGLLAGGREQFF,TGTGCCACCAGGGGACTGTTAGCGGGGGGCCGGGAGCAGTTCTTC
.,TRBV4-3,TRBJ1-1,.,CASSPGTGRDTEAFF,TGCGCCAGCAGCCCCGGCACGGGGCGAGACACTGAAGCTTTCTTT
.,TRBV5-1,TRBJ2-5,once,CASSLEGETQYF,TGCGCCAGCAGCTTGGAAGGGGAGACCCAGTACTTC
.,TRBV18,TRBJ1-2,.,CASSGRVRGNSPLAFTF,TGTGCCAGCTCAGGGAGAGTCAGAGGGAATTCCCCTCTGGCTTTCACCTTC
.,TRBV27,TRBJ2-4,.,CASSLGSKNIQYF,TGTGCCAGCAGCCTGGGCTCCAAAAACATTCAGTACTTC
.,TRBV28,TRBJ1-2,.,CASRAPGQAIIGYTF,TGTGCCAGCAGGGCGCCAGGGCAGGCTATCATTGGCTACACCTTC
TRBD1,TRBV2,TRBJ1-1,.,CASRYLGGTGDEAFF,TGTGCCAGCAGATATCTTGGTGGGACAGGGGATGAAGCTTTCTTT
TRBD1,TRBV18,TRBJ1-1,.,CASSPQDRDEAFF,TGTGCCAGCTCACCACAGGACAGGGATGAAGCTTTCTTT
TRBD1,TRBV27,TRBJ1-2,.,CASSARNRGLNYGYTF,TGTGCCAGCAGTGCCCGCAACAGGGGGCTTAACTATGGCTACACCTTC
.,TRBV3-1/TRBV3-2,TRBJ1-3,.,CASSPSVHSGNTIYF,TGTGCCAGCAGCCCCTCAGTGCACTCTGGAAACACCATATATTTT
.,TRBV5-3,TRBJ2-6,.,CARTLAARTEFSSGANVLTF,TGTGCCAGAACTTTAGCGGCGCGGACAGAGTTTAGCTCTGGGGCCAACGTCCTGACTTTC
TRBD1,TRBV19,TRBJ1-4,.,CASSVSQGATNEKLFF,TGTGCCAGTAGTGTTAGCCAGGGGGCTACTAATGAAAAACTGTTTTTT
.,TRBV6-5,TRBJ1-2,few,CASSPPAGSGYTF,TGTGCCAGCAGTCCCCCCGCAGGGAGTGGCTACACCTTC
.,TRBV18,TRBJ1-6,.,CASSPLMVEQNNSPLHF,TGTGCCAGCTCACCACTGATGGTTGAACAGAATAATTCACCCCTCCACTTT
TRBD1,TRBV5-3,TRBJ2-3,.,CARGLHRPGQGMRFVDTQYF,TGTGCCAGAGGATTGCACCGACCGGGACAGGGTATGCGTTTCGTAGATACGCAGTATTTT
.,TRBV6-6,TRBJ1-4,.,CASSYYSPLANEKLFF,TGTGCCAGCAGTTACTACAGTCCACTAGCGAATGAAAAACTGTTTTTT
TRBD2,TRBV6-2/TRBV6-3,TRBJ2-3,.,CASSTGLLAGTRSTDTQYF,TGTGCCAGCAGTACCGGCCTCTTAGCCGGGACTAGGTCGACAGATACGCAGTATTTT
TRBD2,TRBV4-1,TRBJ2-2,.,CASSQETRGVLNTGELFF,TGCGCCAGCAGCCAAGAAACTCGGGGGGTCCTGAACACCGGGGAGCTGTTTTTT
.,TRBV6-2/TRBV6-3,TRBJ1-2,once,CASSYAGITYGYTF,TGTGCCAGCAGTTACGCAGGGATCACCTATGGCTACACCTTC
TRBD2,TRBV24-1,TRBJ2-5,.,CATSDLTSGDGETQYF,TGTGCCACCAGTGATTTGACTAGCGGGGATGGAGAGACCCAGTACTTC
.,TRBV28,TRBJ2-5,.,CASSVGTLETQYF,TGTGCCAGCAGTGTCGGGACTCTAGAGACCCAGTACTTC
TRBD2,TRBV2,TRBJ2-2,.,CATQAGTGGTGELFF,TGTGCCACCCAGGCAGGGACGGGAGGCACCGGGGAGCTGTTTTTT
TRBD1,TRBV28,TRBJ1-1,.,CASSPTRTGNTEAFF,TGTGCCAGCAGCCCAACCCGGACAGGGAACACTGAAGCTTTCTTT
TRBD1,TRBV15,TRBJ1-2,.,CATSRERTGANYGYTF,TGTGCCACCAGCAGAGAGCGGACAGGGGCTAACTATGGCTACACCTTC
.,TRBV19,TRBJ2-3,.,CASSRTATTDTQYF,TGTGCCAGTAGTAGGACAGCCACGACAGATACGCAGTATTTT
.,TRBV15,TRBJ1-5,.,CATSRGGHNQPQHF,TGTGCCACCAGCCGGGGGGGTCACAATCAGCCCCAGCATTTT
.,TRBV6-2/TRBV6-3,TRBJ2-2,.,CASSPTVTGELFF,TGTGCCAGCAGCCCGACGGTCACCGGGGAGCTGTTTTTT
.,TRBV7-2,TRBJ1-5,.,CASSVPGNQPQHF,TGTGCCAGCAGCGTACCGGGCAATCAGCCCCAGCATTTT
.,TRBV28,TRBJ1-6,.,CASSLGGLADSPLHF,TGTGCCAGCAGCTTAGGTGGTCTAGCAGATTCACCCCTCCACTTT
.,TRBV7-2,TRBJ2-7,.,CASSLQGRVYEQYF,TGTGCCAGCAGCTTACAGGGACGTGTCTACGAGCAGTACTTC
.,TRBV5-5,TRBJ2-3,once,CASSPRLVRTDTQYF,TGTGCCAGCAGCCCTAGACTGGTACGCACAGATACGCAGTATTTT
.,TRBV6-5,TRBJ2-3,.,CASSYSPGTTDTQYF,TGTGCCAGCAGTTACTCGCCAGGGACCACAGATACGCAGTATTTT
.,TRBV12-3/TRBV12-4,TRBJ1-5,once,CASSTQGPQHF,TGTGCCAGCAGTACACAGGGGCCCCAGCATTTT
.,TRBV27,TRBJ2-1,once,CASSWMQGYNEQFF,TGTGCCAGCAGTTGGATGCAGGGGTACAATGAGCAGTTCTTC
TRBD1,TRBV28,TRBJ1-2,.,CASSRDSLLGYTF,TGTGCCAGCAGCAGGGACAGCCTTCTTGGCTACACCTTC
.,TRBV5-1,TRBJ1-6,.,CASRMMTEPNSPLHF,TGCGCCAGCAGAATGATGACAGAACCTAATTCACCCCTCCACTTT
.,TRBV10-3,TRBJ2-5,.,CAINPTLRQETQYF,TGTGCCATCAATCCGACCCTCCGCCAAGAGACCCAGTACTTC
.,TRBV6-5,TRBJ2-3,once,CASSRGEGTDTQYF,TGTGCCAGCAGCAGGGGGGAAGGCACAGATACGCAGTATTTT
.,TRBV29-1,TRBJ2-7,.,CSASRGTGVNEQYF,TGCAGCGCGTCCAGGGGAACTGGTGTTAACGAGCAGTACTTC
TRBD1,TRBV10-3,TRBJ2-7,.,CATSHSGTGAYEQYF,TGTGCCACCTCACATTCCGGGACAGGGGCCTACGAGCAGTACTTC
.,TRBV4-1,TRBJ1-5,.,CASSQRDGFNQPQHF,TGCGCCAGCAGCCAACGAGACGGATTCAATCAGCCCCAGCATTTT
.,TRBV5-1,TRBJ1-6,.,CASATTRGAGNSPLHF,TGCGCCAGCGCGACCACAAGGGGCGCGGGAAATTCACCCCTCCACTTT
TRBD2,TRBV18,TRBJ2-3,.,CASSPLSAGGTDTQYF,TGTGCCAGCTCACCACTGTCCGCGGGGGGCACAGATACGCAGTATTTT
.,TRBV6-6,TRBJ2-2,few,CASSDTLTGELFF,TGTGCCAGCAGTGATACCCTGACCGGGGAGCTGTTTTTT
.,TRBV7-7,TRBJ1-5,.,CASSPDRDQPQHF,TGTGCTAGCAGCCCCGACAGAGATCAGCCCCAGCATTTT
.,TRBV5-4,TRBJ1-2,.,CASSLAGAGPGYTF,TGTGCCAGCAGCTTGGCCGGGGCGGGGCCCGGCTACACCTTC
.,TRBV5-5,TRBJ2-7,.,CASSLNPPGEQYF,TGTGCCAGCAGCTTGAATCCCCCCGGCGAGCAGTACTTC
.,TRBV6-5,TRBJ2-7,.,CASSYTEDPETAQYF,TGTGCCAGCAGTTACACCGAGGATCCGGAGACAGCGCAGTACTTC
.,TRBV5-1,TRBJ2-3,.,CASRDTDTQYF,TGCGCCAGCAGGGACACAGATACGCAGTATTTT
.,TRBV10-3,TRBJ1-5,.,CAISEAGNQPQHF,TGTGCCATCAGTGAGGCAGGCAATCAGCCCCAGCATTTT